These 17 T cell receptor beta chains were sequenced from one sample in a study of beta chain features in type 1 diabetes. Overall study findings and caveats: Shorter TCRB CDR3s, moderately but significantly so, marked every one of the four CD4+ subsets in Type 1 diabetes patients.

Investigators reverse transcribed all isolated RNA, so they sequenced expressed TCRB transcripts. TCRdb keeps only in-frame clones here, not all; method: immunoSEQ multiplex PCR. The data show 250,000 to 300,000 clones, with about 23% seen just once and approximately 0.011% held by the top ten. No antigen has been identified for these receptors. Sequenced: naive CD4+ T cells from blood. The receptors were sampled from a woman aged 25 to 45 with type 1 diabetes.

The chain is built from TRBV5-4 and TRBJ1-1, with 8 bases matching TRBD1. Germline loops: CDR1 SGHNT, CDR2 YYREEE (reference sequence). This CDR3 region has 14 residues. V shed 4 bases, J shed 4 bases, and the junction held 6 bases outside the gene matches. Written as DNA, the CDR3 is TGTGCCAGCAGCCTAGGAACAGGGGGCACTGAAGCTTTCTTT. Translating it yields CASSLGTGGTEAFF.

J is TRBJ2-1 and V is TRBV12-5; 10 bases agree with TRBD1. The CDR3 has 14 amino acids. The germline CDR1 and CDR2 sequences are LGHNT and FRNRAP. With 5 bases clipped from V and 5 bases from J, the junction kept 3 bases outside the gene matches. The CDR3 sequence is CASGPGQGHNEQFF. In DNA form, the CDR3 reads TGTGCTAGTGGTCCGGGACAGGGGCACAATGAGCAGTTCTTC.

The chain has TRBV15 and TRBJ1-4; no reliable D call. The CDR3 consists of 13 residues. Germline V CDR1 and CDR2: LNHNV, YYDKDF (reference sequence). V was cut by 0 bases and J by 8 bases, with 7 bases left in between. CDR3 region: CATSRDYIEKLFF. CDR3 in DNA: TGTGCCACCAGCAGAGATTACATAGAAAAACTGTTTTTT.

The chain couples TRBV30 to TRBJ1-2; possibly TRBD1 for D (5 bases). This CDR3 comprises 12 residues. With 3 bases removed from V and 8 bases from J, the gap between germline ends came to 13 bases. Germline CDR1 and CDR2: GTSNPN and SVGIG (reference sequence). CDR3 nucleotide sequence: TGTGCCTGGAGCGCAGGGTCGTCGGGCTACACCTTC. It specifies CAWSAGSSGYTF.

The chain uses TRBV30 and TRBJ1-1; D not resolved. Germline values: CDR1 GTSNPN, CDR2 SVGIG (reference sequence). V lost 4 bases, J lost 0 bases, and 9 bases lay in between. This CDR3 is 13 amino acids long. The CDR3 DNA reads TGTGCCTGGACCTCCACAGTGAACACTGAAGCTTTCTTT. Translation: CAWTSTVNTEAFF. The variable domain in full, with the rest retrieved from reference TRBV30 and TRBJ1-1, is SQTIHQWPATLVQPVGSPLSLECTVEGTSNPNLYWYRQAAGRGLQLLFYSVGIGQISSEVPQNLSASRPQDRQFILSSKKLLLSDSGFYLCAWTSTVNTEAFFGQGTRLTVV.

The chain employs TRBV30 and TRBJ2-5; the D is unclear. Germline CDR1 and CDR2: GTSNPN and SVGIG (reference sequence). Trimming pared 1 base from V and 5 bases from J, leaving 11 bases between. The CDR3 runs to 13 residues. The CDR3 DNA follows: TGTGCCTGGAGTGAACAGACGCTGGAGACCCAGTACTTC. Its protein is CAWSEQTLETQYF.

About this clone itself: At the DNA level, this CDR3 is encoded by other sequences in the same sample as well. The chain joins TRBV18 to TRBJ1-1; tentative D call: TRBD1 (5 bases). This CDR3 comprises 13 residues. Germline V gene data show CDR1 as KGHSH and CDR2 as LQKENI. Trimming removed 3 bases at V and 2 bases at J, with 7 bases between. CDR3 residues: CASSPTVNTEAFF. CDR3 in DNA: TGTGCCAGCTCACCGACAGTAAACACTGAAGCTTTCTTT.

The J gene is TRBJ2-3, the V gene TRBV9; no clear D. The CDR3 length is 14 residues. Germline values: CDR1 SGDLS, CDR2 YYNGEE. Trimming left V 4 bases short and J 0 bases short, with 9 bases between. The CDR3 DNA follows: TGTGCCAGCAGCCTTATTAGCAGCACAGATACGCAGTATTTT. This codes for CASSLISSTDTQYF. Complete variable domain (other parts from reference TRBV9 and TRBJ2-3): DSGVTQTPKHLITATGQRVTLRCSPRSGDLSVYWYQQSLDQGLQFLIQYYNGEERAKGNILERFSAQQFPDLHSELNLSSLELGDSALYFCASSLISSTDTQYFGPGTRLTVL.

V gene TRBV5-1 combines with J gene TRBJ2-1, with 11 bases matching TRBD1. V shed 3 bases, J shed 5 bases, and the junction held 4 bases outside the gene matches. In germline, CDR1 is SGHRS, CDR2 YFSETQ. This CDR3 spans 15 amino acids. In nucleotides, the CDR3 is TGCGCCAGCAGCTACCGGGACAGGGGGAACAATGAGCAGTTCTTC. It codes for CASSYRDRGNNEQFF.

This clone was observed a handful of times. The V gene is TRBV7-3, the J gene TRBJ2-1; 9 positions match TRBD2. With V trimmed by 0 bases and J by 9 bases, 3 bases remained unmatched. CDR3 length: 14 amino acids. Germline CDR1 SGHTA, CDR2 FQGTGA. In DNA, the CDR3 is TGTGCCAGCAGCTTAACCGGGACTAGCCCTGAGCAGTTCTTC. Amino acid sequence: CASSLTGTSPEQFF.

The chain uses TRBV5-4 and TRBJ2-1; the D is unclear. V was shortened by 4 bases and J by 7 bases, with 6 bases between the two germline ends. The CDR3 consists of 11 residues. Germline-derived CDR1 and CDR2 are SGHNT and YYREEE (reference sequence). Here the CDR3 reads CASSTQNEQFF. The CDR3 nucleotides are TGTGCCAGCAGCACCCAGAATGAGCAGTTCTTC.

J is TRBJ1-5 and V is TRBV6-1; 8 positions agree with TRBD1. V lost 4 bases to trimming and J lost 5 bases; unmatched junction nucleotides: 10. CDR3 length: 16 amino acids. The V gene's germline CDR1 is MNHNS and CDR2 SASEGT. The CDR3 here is CASSVRQGAIYQPQHF. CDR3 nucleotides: TGTGCCAGCAGTGTGCGTCAGGGGGCGATTTATCAGCCCCAGCATTTT.

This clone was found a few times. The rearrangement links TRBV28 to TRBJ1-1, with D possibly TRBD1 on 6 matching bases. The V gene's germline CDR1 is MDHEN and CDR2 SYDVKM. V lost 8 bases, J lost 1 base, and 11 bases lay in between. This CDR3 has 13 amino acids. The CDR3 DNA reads TGTGCCAGCTACTGGACAGAGAACACTGAAGCTTTCTTT. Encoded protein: CASYWTENTEAFF.

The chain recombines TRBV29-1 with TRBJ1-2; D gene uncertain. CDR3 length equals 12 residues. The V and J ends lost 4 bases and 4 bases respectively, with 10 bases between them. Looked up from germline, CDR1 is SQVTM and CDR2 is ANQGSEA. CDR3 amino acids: CSVGDNSYGYTF. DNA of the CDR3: TGCAGCGTTGGTGACAACTCCTATGGCTACACCTTC.

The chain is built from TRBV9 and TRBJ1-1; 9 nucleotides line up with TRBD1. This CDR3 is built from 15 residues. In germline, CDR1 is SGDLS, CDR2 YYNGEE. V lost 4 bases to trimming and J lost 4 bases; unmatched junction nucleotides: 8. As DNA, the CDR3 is TGTGCCAGCAGCTCACAACAGGGGGCAACCACTGAAGCTTTCTTT. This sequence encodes CASSSQQGATTEAFF.

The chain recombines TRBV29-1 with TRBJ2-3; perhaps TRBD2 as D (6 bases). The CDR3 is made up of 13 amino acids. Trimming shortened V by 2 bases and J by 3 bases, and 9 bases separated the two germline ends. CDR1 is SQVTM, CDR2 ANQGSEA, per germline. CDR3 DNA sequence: TGCAGCGTTGAATCCGGGGGAACAGATACGCAGTATTTT. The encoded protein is CSVESGGTDTQYF.

CDR3 sequence (DNA): TGTGCCAGCAGCGTAGGGGAGCGGGCCGCAGATACGCAGTATTTT. This codes for CASSVGERAADTQYF. The chain is built from TRBV9 and TRBJ2-3; possible D gene TRBD2, 6 bases. Germline CDR1 is SGDLS and CDR2 is YYNGEE. The germline V and J ends were trimmed by 0 bases and 4 bases, with 12 bases remaining between them. The CDR3 has 15 amino acids.